The present T cell receptor (beta chain) was sequenced within a study of shared T cell receptors in the human thymus. V lost 7 bases and J lost 3; bases outside the gene matches: 6. In germline, CDR1 is SGHNT, CDR2 YENEEA. The CDR3 extends over 14 amino acids. This clone came up once. The table came from immunoSEQ multiplex PCR; TCRdb's copy has only in-frame clones and leaves some out. The profile shows some 720,000 clones, approximately 87% of them singletons. These same records also appear under a second study, on human thymus T cells. That source reports: An apparent bias in V and J gene usage was seen in thymic and blood repertoires.

The clonotype comes from a boy younger than two with a congenital heart defect. Sequenced sample: thymocytes. J is TRBJ2-7 and V is TRBV11-3; TRBD1 agrees at 10 bases. CDR3 sequence: CASMAGTGDYEQYF. The CDR3 DNA reads as TGTGCCAGCATGGCGGGGACAGGGGACTACGAGCAGTACTTC.